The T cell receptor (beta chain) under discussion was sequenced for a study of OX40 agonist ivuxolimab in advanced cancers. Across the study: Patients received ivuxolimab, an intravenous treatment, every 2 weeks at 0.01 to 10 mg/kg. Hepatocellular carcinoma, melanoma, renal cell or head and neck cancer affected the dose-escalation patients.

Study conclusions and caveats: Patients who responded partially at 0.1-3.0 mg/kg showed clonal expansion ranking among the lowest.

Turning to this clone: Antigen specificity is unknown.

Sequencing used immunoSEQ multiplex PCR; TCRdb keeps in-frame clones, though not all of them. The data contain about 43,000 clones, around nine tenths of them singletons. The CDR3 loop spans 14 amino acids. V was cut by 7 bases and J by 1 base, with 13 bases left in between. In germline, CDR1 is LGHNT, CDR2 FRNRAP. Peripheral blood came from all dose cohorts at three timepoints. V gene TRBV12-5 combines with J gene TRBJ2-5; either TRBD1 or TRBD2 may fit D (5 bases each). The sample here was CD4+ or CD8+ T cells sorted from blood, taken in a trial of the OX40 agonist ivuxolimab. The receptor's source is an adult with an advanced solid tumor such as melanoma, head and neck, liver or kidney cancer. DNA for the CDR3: TGTGCTAGTGCCCTAGGGACCGTCCAAGAGACCCAGTACTTC. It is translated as CASALGTVQETQYF.